This T cell receptor beta chain comes out of a study of blood T cell repertoires in COVID-19. About the research overall: The analysed material was cDNA or gDNA that came from T cells, B-cell-depleted T cells, or PBMCs.

The CDR3 has 14 amino acids. The germline V and J ends were trimmed by 3 bases and 5 bases, with 10 bases remaining between them. CDR1 SEHNR and CDR2 FQNEAQ come from the germline V gene (reference sequence). This clone was recorded only once. Additional DNA sequences in this sample encode the identical CDR3. Clones were sequenced by immunoSEQ multiplex PCR, and TCRdb holds only the in-frame ones, with some missing. Of more than 300,000 clones listed, roughly 90% are singletons. The specimen was peripheral blood. The receptor was isolated from a woman aged 40 to 50 with COVID-19, enrolled during active disease. The V call is TRBV7-9, the J call TRBJ2-2; tentatively, D is TRBD2 (6 bases). CDR3 sequence (DNA): TGTGCCAGCAGCTTCTCCGGGACTACCGGGGAGCTGTTTTTT. It encodes CASSFSGTTGELFF.